This T cell receptor (beta chain) originates from a study of cytomegalovirus exposure and HLA in healthy donors. This clone appeared a single time. Its target is unknown. Both 60 Vbeta primers and 13 Jbeta primers went into the PCR. Profiling relied on immunoSEQ multiplex PCR, and the TCRdb table lists in-frame clones only, not all of them. The sample holds about 98,000 clones, under 70% seen once. Study outcomes and limitations: Solely CMV serostatus was available to characterize immune exposure. TCR beta sequences reportedly predicted most subjects' HLA-A and HLA-B alleles accurately.

The V end lost 0 bases, the J end lost 6 bases, and 9 bases lay between the germline ends. Germline-derived CDR1 and CDR2 are LGHNA and YNFKEQ. The CDR3 consists of 13 residues. J is TRBJ2-7 and V is TRBV4-2; D gene ambiguous. Sequences were obtained from PBMCs. This sequence originates from a man aged 50 to 60 in good health and CMV-seronegative. The CDR3 DNA is TGTGCCAGCAGCCAAGATGACGGAGCCGAGCAGTACTTC. It specifies CASSQDDGAEQYF.